Shown below are 13 T cell receptor beta chains from a single sample sequenced in a study of OX40 agonist ivuxolimab in advanced cancers. Assay: immunoSEQ multiplex PCR; the TCRdb copy retains only in-frame clones and omits some. The table lists tens of thousands of clones, approximately 83% of them singletons. The material sequenced was CD4+ or CD8+ T cells sorted from blood, taken in a trial of the OX40 agonist ivuxolimab. The receptors were sampled from an adult with an advanced solid tumor such as melanoma, head and neck, liver or kidney cancer.

The chain combines TRBV5-1 with TRBJ1-2; 7 positions agree with TRBD1. Germline CDR1 reads SGHRS; CDR2 reads YFSETQ. This CDR3 contains 14 residues. The J segment lost 4 bases and the V segment lost 4 bases, leaving 7 bases of the junction unmatched. CDR3 in amino acids: CASSNQGEGYGYTF. CDR3 coding DNA: TGCGCCAGCAGCAACCAGGGGGAGGGCTATGGCTACACCTTC.

The V call is TRBV4-3, the J call TRBJ2-1; possible D gene TRBD1, 6 bases. Trimming shortened V by 1 base and J by 2 bases, and 15 bases separated the two germline ends. Germline V gives CDR1 LGHNA, CDR2 YSLEER. The CDR3 spans 17 residues. The CDR3 loop reads CASSQARSGAPYNEQFF. The DNA for the CDR3 is TGCGCCAGCAGCCAAGCTCGTTCAGGGGCCCCCTACAATGAGCAGTTCTTC.

The V gene is TRBV2, the J gene TRBJ2-7, with 9 bases aligning to TRBD2. The V segment lost 6 bases and the J segment 7 bases; nucleotides outside the gene matches: 19. This CDR3 contains 17 residues. Germline V gene data show CDR1 as SNHLY and CDR2 as FYNNEI. The CDR3 protein is CASSQAGDSGGVWEQYF. The CDR3 nucleotides read TGTGCCAGCAGCCAAGCTGGGGATAGCGGGGGAGTTTGGGAGCAGTACTTC.

The chain recombines TRBV7-2 with TRBJ1-2, with 10 bases that match TRBD1. J gave up 5 bases and V 2 bases, and 8 bases lay outside the gene matches. Germline lookup yields CDR1 SGHTA and CDR2 FQGNSA. CDR3 length: 16 residues. CDR3 DNA sequence: TGTGCCAGCAGCTTACCACTCGACAGGGGGCGATATGGCTACACCTTC. Translated: CASSLPLDRGRYGYTF. The complete variable domain, with remaining parts taken from reference TRBV7-2 and TRBJ1-2, reads GAGVSQSPSNKVTEKGKDVELRCDPISGHTALYWYRQSLGQGLEFLIYFQGNSAPDKSGLPSDRFSAERTGGSVSTLTIQRTQQEDSAVYLCASSLPLDRGRYGYTFGSGTRLTVV.

The V call is TRBV2, the J call TRBJ1-1; D is perhaps TRBD1 (5 bases). CDR3 length: 13 amino acids. V lost 3 bases to trimming and J lost 6 bases, with 11 bases between them. Per the germline V gene, CDR1 is SNHLY and CDR2 is FYNNEI. DNA for the CDR3: TGTGCCAGCAGTGATGGGGGAGGCTCTGAAGCTTTCTTT. Translation: CASSDGGGSEAFF.

The chain combines TRBV7-2 with TRBJ2-7; 7 bases match TRBD1. This CDR3 comprises 13 residues. V gave up 9 bases and J gave up 1 base; unmatched junction bases: 6. From germline, CDR1 is SGHTA and CDR2 FQGNSA. CDR3 sequence (DNA): TGTGCCAGTAAAGGACAGGTTTCCTACGAGCAGTACTTC. Encoded protein: CASKGQVSYEQYF.

The genes are TRBV7-9 and TRBJ2-5, with a possible D match to TRBD1 (6 bases). Germline V gives CDR1 SEHNR, CDR2 FQNEAQ (reference sequence). Deletions cut 3 bases from V and 5 bases from J, with 16 bases between. The CDR3 spans 15 residues. The CDR3 spells CASSFFRGSGETQYF. In nucleotides, the CDR3 is TGTGCCAGCAGCTTTTTTAGGGGGTCTGGGGAGACCCAGTACTTC.

The sample holds a few counts of this clone. V usage is TRBV11-2 and J usage is TRBJ1-2; 9 positions agree with TRBD1. The CDR3 has 16 amino acids. The trim removed 7 bases at V and 4 bases at J, leaving 13 bases unmatched. Germline values: CDR1 SGHAT, CDR2 FQNNGV. The CDR3, as DNA: TGTGCCAGCAACGACCCGGGACAGGGAAAACTCTATGGCTACACCTTC. Residues: CASNDPGQGKLYGYTF.

The V call is TRBV25-1, the J call TRBJ2-2; 8 bases agree with TRBD1. The germline CDR1 and CDR2 sequences are MGHDK and SYGVNS. The CDR3 length is 16 residues. After removal of 4 bases from V and 3 bases from J, the junction contained 7 bases not matched to a gene. The CDR3 protein is CASSAESGGDTGELFF. The CDR3 DNA reads as TGTGCCAGCAGTGCTGAGTCAGGGGGCGACACCGGGGAGCTGTTTTTT.

The chain joins TRBV21-1 to TRBJ1-1. TRBV21-1 is termed a pseudogene. CDR3 length equals 13 residues. The CDR3 protein is CASHRPGDAEAFF. The CDR3 nucleotides read TGTGCCAGCCACCGCCCTGGTGACGCTGAAGCTTTCTTT.

This chain links TRBV28 with TRBJ1-2; unclear D gene. Deletions cut 6 bases from V and 6 bases from J, with 23 bases between. The CDR3 has 16 amino acids. Looked up from germline, CDR1 is MDHEN and CDR2 is SYDVKM. Here the CDR3 reads CASSLPGRRETHGYTF. In DNA form, the CDR3 reads TGTGCCAGCAGCCTCCCGGGCAGGAGAGAAACCCATGGCTACACCTTC.

This clone was seen a few times. Within the sample, other DNA sequences also encode this same CDR3. The genes are TRBV9 and TRBJ1-3, with unresolved D. Germline V gene data show CDR1 as SGDLS and CDR2 as YYNGEE. CDR3 size: 14 residues. The V end was cut by 0 bases, the J end by 1 base, with 5 bases between. CDR3 coding DNA: TGTGCCAGCAGCGTAGGGATGTCTGGAAACACCATATATTTT. It is translated as CASSVGMSGNTIYF.

The chain joins TRBV19 to TRBJ2-1, with D maybe TRBD2 (5 bases). Germline CDR1 reads LNHDA; CDR2 reads SQIVND (reference sequence). Trimming left V 7 bases short and J 0 bases short, with 13 bases between. The CDR3 is made up of 15 amino acids. This CDR3 is CASTLAVSSYNEQFF. In nucleotides, the CDR3 is TGTGCCAGTACCCTAGCAGTAAGCTCCTACAATGAGCAGTTCTTC.